One sample yielded the 32 T cell receptor beta chains listed below, sequenced in a study of prognosis after radiotherapy for stage I lung cancer. By two-round multiplex PCR, the TCR beta CDR3 was amplified from genomic DNA. Gene-specific primers for each TRBV and TRBJ gene drove first-round PCR. TCRdb reprocessed the multiplex PCR reads via MiXCR and lists one record per CDR3 protein. Of over 14,000 distinct CDR3 sequences listed, approximately 60% were seen once; the top ten hold 26%. Here the sequenced sample was PBMCs, taken before or after stereotactic body radiation therapy (not recorded which). The receptors were gathered from a donor older than 45 with non-small cell lung cancer.

This clonotype has ten or more counts. V and J are TRBV9 and TRBJ2-2; TRBD1 might be the D (6 bases). V was pared by 3 bases and J by 1 base, with 13 bases between. Germline CDR1 is SGDLS and CDR2 is YYNGEE. CDR3 size: 16 residues. CDR3: CASSAQQGLNTGELFF. The CDR3 coding sequence is TGTGCCAGCAGCGCCCAACAGGGCTTGAACACCGGGGAGCTGTTTTTT.

There are many counts of this clonotype. CDR3 in amino acids: CASSMSAGSKRPQHF. Here the CDR3 DNA reads TGTGCCAGTAGTATGTCGGCCGGTAGCAAGCGGCCCCAGCATTTT. The V gene is TRBV19, the J gene TRBJ1-5; D not resolved. This CDR3 contains 15 residues. V lost 3 bases and J lost 9, with 18 bases in between. Germline CDR1 LNHDA, CDR2 SQIVND (reference sequence).

Many counts were recorded for this clonotype. The gene calls are TRBV25-1 and TRBJ2-5; a weak D match, TRBD2 (7 bases). Germline assignment: CDR1 MGHDK and CDR2 SYGVNS. Trimming took off 2 bases at V and 3 bases at J, with 13 bases between the two ends. The CDR3 has 15 amino acids. CDR3: CASSERGGGKETQYF. CDR3 coding DNA: TGTGCCAGCAGTGAAAGAGGGGGGGGGAAAGAGACCCAGTACTTC.

The chain has TRBV6-1 and TRBJ2-2; 10 nucleotides agree with TRBD2. V lost 6 bases and J lost 13; bases outside the gene matches: 11. Germline CDR1 is MNHNS and CDR2 is SASEGT. The CDR3 runs 14 residues. In nucleotides, the CDR3 is TGTGCCAGCAGGAGCGGGAGGGCCGCCGTGGTGCTGTTTTTT. Its translation: CASRSGRAAVVLFF.

This chain uses TRBV29-1 with TRBJ2-1; D is possibly TRBD2 (5 bases). Trimming took 5 bases from V and 6 from J, leaving 8 bases between them. CDR3 length equals 11 residues. The germline gives CDR1 SQVTM, CDR2 ANQGSEA. CDR3 bases: TGCAGCGTTTCTAGCTCCAATGAGCAGTTCTTC. Translating gives CSVSSSNEQFF.

This clonotype has more than one count but fewer than ten. One base separates it from a far larger clone, so it is likely a read error. The V and J genes are TRBV19 and TRBJ2-1, with 9 bases aligning to TRBD2. The CDR3 spans 21 residues. Germline loops: CDR1 LNHDA, CDR2 SQIVND (reference sequence). CDR3 region: CASSPLWPVKAGGTVLTEQLF. The DNA of the CDR3 is TGTGCCAGCAGCCCCCTTTGGCCCGTTAAAGCGGGAGGTACGGTACTGACTGAGCAGCTCTTC.

In regard to this clonotype: A far more abundant clone sits one base away, making this likely a read error. The chain couples TRBV6-4 to TRBJ1-1, with 10 bases matching TRBD1. The end of the DNA is better explained by TRBJ1-6, so the J call may be wrong. Germline V gives CDR1 MRHNA, CDR2 SNTAGT. This CDR3 has 14 amino acids. The CDR3, as DNA: TGTGCCAGCCAGGTGACAGGGGGCGTTTCACCCCTCCACTTT. It specifies CASQVTGGVSPLHF.

With respect to this clonotype: A far larger clone is one base from this, pointing to a likely read error. The gene calls are TRBV6-8 and TRBJ2-7, with 7 positions matching TRBD1. The CDR3 is 14 residues long. Germline loops: CDR1 MNHGY, CDR2 SAAAGT. The CDR3 DNA reads TGTGCCAGCAATTACTTAGGGGGCCCCTACGAGCAGTACTTC. Translation: CASNYLGGPYEQYF.

This clonotype was seen repeatedly, ten times or more. The rearrangement joins TRBV20-1 to TRBJ2-3; 14 nucleotides line up with TRBD2. V dropped 4 bases and J dropped 6; count of bases not matched to a gene: 6. The germline V gene encodes CDR1 DFQATT and CDR2 SNEGSKA (reference sequence). The CDR3 sequence is 15 residues long. CDR3 region: CSAMTSGRAWDTQYF. The CDR3 DNA is TGCAGTGCTATGACTAGCGGGAGGGCCTGGGATACGCAGTATTTT.

This clonotype is classed as medium-sized. The V gene is TRBV12-3 or TRBV12-4, the J gene TRBJ2-1, with 7 bases matching TRBD2. V was clipped by 5 bases and J by 0 bases; unmatched bases: 7. The CDR3 covers 16 residues. The CDR3 DNA sequence: TGTGCCAGCAGTCCCTCACTAGCGTTCTCCTACAATGAGCAGTTCTTC. This codes for CASSPSLAFSYNEQFF.

This clonotype appeared a single time. The genes are TRBV7-8 and TRBJ2-7; possible D gene TRBD2, 6 bases. The CDR3 spans 14 residues. Germline CDR1 and CDR2: SGHVS and FQNEAQ. The V end lost 4 bases, the J end lost 4 bases, and 14 bases lay between the germline ends. CDR3 DNA: TGTGCCAGCAGCTACGGGGGAGACTCATACGAGCAGTACTTC. Translation gives CASSYGGDSYEQYF.

In its sample, this clonotype was seen many times. The rearrangement joins TRBV4-2 to TRBJ2-3; the match to TRBD2 covers 7 bases. Germline-derived CDR1 and CDR2 are LGHNA and YNFKEQ. V was clipped by 0 bases and J by 2 bases; unmatched bases: 5. This CDR3 comprises 16 residues. The CDR3 DNA reads TGTGCCAGCAGCCAAGACGACGGGAGGTCCACAGATACGCAGTATTTT. It translates to CASSQDDGRSTDTQYF.

This clonotype appeared many times. This sequence may be a read error, since a much larger clone differs from it by one base. The chain joins TRBV12-3 or TRBV12-4 to TRBJ2-5, with D unresolved. The CDR3 consists of 12 residues. V lost 5 bases, J lost 4 bases, and 8 bases lay in between. CDR3 amino acids: CASSDQGETQYF. The CDR3 bases are TGTGCCAGCAGTGATCAAGGAGAGACCCAGTACTTC.

About this clonotype: The likely explanation is a read error, given a far larger clone one base away. The rearrangement joins TRBV11-3 to TRBJ2-2; 7 bases align to TRBD2. V dropped 5 bases and J dropped 8; count of bases not matched to a gene: 8. The germline V gene has CDR1 SGHNT and CDR2 YENEEA. The length of the CDR3 is 14 residues. CDR3 nucleotides: TGTGCCAGCAGCCCATCGGGGGGTTCGGGGGAGCTGTTTTTT. Its protein is CASSPSGGSGELFF.

This chain joins TRBV11-2 and TRBJ2-5; 7 nucleotides align to TRBD2. CDR1 and CDR2 (germline): SGHAT, FQNNGV. The CDR3 is made up of 12 amino acids. V lost 5 bases, J lost 13 bases, and 10 bases stayed unmatched. The CDR3 DNA reads TGTGCCAGCAGCATCCTGGGGGGGACCATGTACTTC. Amino acid sequence: CASSILGGTMYF.

This rearrangement joins TRBV2 to TRBJ1-2; D gene uncertain. Germline values: CDR1 SNHLY, CDR2 FYNNEI. This CDR3 contains 12 residues. V was cut by 6 bases and J by 5 bases, with 10 bases left in between. CDR3 loop: CASRGFTYGYTF. The DNA for the CDR3 is TGTGCCAGCAGGGGGTTTACGTATGGCTACACCTTC.

This clonotype was picked up many times. J is TRBJ1-1 and V is TRBV11-3, with a possible D match to TRBD1 (5 bases). Trimming shortened V by 1 base and J by 2 bases, and 14 bases separated the two germline ends. Germline values: CDR1 SGHNT, CDR2 YENEEA. This CDR3 is built from 16 residues. The CDR3 is CASSLGQGGRNTEAFF. CDR3 nucleotide sequence: TGTGCCAGCAGCTTAGGGCAGGGCGGGCGAAACACTGAAGCTTTCTTT.

To note about this clonotype: Being one base from a much bigger clone, this may be a read error. This rearrangement joins TRBV2 to TRBJ1-1; TRBD1 is a possible D gene (6 bases). Germline-derived CDR1 and CDR2 are SNHLY and FYNNEI. The CDR3 contains 13 residues. V lost 7 bases to trimming and J lost 11 bases, with 20 bases between them. CDR3 nucleotides: TGTGCCAGCAATAAACCTCCGGGACATAATGCTTTCTTT. Translating it yields CASNKPPGHNAFF.

This clonotype was detected many times. The chain joins TRBV12-5 to TRBJ2-2; perhaps TRBD2 as D (6 bases). Germline CDR1 and CDR2: LGHNT and FRNRAP. Trimming removed 5 bases from V and 8 bases from J, with 12 bases in between. The CDR3 is made up of 13 amino acids. The CDR3 nucleotides are TGTGCTAGTGGTCAGACGGGAGCGGGGGAGCTGTTTTTT. It is translated as CASGQTGAGELFF. Full variable domain (rest looked up from reference TRBV12-5 and TRBJ2-2): DARVTQTPRHKVTEMGQEVTMRCQPILGHNTVFWYRQTMMQGLELLAYFRNRAPLDDSGMPKDRFSAEMPDATLATLKIQPSEPRDSAVYFCASGQTGAGELFFGEGSRLTVL.

This clonotype was seen a few times. The chain has TRBV6-1 and TRBJ2-2; tentatively, D is TRBD1 (6 bases). The germline V and J ends were trimmed by 4 bases and 3 bases, with 9 bases remaining between them. The CDR3 loop spans 14 amino acids. Germline assignment: CDR1 MNHNS and CDR2 SASEGT. The chain's CDR3 is CASSAGDDTGELFF. The CDR3 coding sequence is TGTGCCAGCAGTGCAGGGGACGACACCGGGGAGCTGTTTTTT.

As to this clonotype: Compared with germline, one end of the junction differs, possibly owing to a read error. The gene calls are TRBV19 and TRBJ2-2, with 8 bases lining up with TRBD2. The CDR3 length is 17 residues. Germline lookup yields CDR1 LNHDA and CDR2 SQIVND (reference sequence). Here the CDR3 reads CASSIEAWGARGGELSF. The CDR3 DNA is TGTGCCAGTAGTATTGAGGCATGGGGTGCCCGGGGGGGGGAGCTGTCTTTT.

On this clonotype: The germline gene is not matched at one end of the junction; a read error may be the cause. The chain is built from TRBV18 and TRBJ2-1, with no clear D. This CDR3 spans 13 amino acids. Germline-derived CDR1 and CDR2 are KGHSH and LQKENI. As DNA, the CDR3 is TGTGTCAGCTCACCGGCGCGTTACAATGGGCAGTTCTTC. Protein: CVSSPARYNGQFF.

This clonotype was observed many times. The chain carries TRBV30 and TRBJ1-3, with D uncertain. There are 13 residues in the CDR3. Germline assignment: CDR1 GTSNPN and CDR2 SVGIG (reference sequence). The V gene lost 1 base and the J gene lost 0 bases, with 4 bases spanning the gap. The CDR3 DNA reads as TGTGCCTGGAGTGGTGACTCTGGAAACACCATATATTTT. Translated, it gives CAWSGDSGNTIYF. The full variable domain, in which reference TRBV30 and TRBJ1-3 provide the parts outside the CDR3, is SQTIHQWPATLVQPVGSPLSLECTVEGTSNPNLYWYRQAAGRGLQLLFYSVGIGQISSEVPQNLSASRPQDRQFILSSKKLLLSDSGFYLCAWSGDSGNTIYFGEGSWLTVV.

Many counts were recorded for this clonotype. A much more abundant neighbour one base away suggests this may be a read error. This chain links TRBV6-1 with TRBJ2-7; 7 nucleotides align to TRBD2. V lost 1 base and J lost 4; bases outside the gene matches: 7. Germline V CDR1 and CDR2: MNHNS, SASEGT. This CDR3 region has 15 residues. The CDR3: CASSEDGISGYEQYF. CDR3 nucleotides: TGTGCCAGCAGTGAAGATGGGATTAGCGGGTACGAGCAGTACTTC.

This clonotype was recorded many times. V usage is TRBV10-3 and J usage is TRBJ1-1; TRBD1 is a possible D gene (5 bases). The germline gives CDR1 ENHRY, CDR2 SYGVKD. The CDR3 is 13 residues long. The germline V and J ends were trimmed by 2 bases and 3 bases, with 7 bases remaining between them. CDR3 sequence reads: CAISEGGDTEAFF. CDR3 nucleotides: TGTGCCATCAGTGAGGGGGGAGACACTGAAGCTTTCTTT.

Turning to this clonotype: This sequence is one base from a far larger clone and is likely a read error. This chain joins TRBV7-9 and TRBJ2-2, with 7 bases identical to TRBD1. The V gene's germline CDR1 is SEHNR and CDR2 FQNEAQ (reference sequence). This CDR3 has 17 amino acids. The CDR3 sequence is CASSLGRRQGITVELFF. As DNA, the CDR3 is TGTGCCAGCAGCTTAGGGCGGAGACAGGGAATCACCGTGGAGCTGTTTTTT.

The CDR3 loop reads CASSVVYTSGRSYEQYF. CDR3 DNA: TGTGCCAGCAGCGTAGTGTATACTAGCGGGAGATCCTACGAGCAGTACTTC. The chain couples TRBV9 to TRBJ2-7, with 11 bases identical to TRBD2. This CDR3 comprises 17 residues. After removal of 0 bases from V and 1 base from J, the junction contained 6 bases not matched to a gene. Germline assignment: CDR1 SGDLS and CDR2 YYNGEE. Variable domain in full (rest from reference TRBV9 and TRBJ2-7): DSGVTQTPKHLITATGQRVTLRCSPRSGDLSVYWYQQSLDQGLQFLIQYYNGEERAKGNILERFSAQQFPDLHSELNLSSLELGDSALYFCASSVVYTSGRSYEQYFGPGTRLTVT.

This clonotype was seen ten or more times. The chain recombines TRBV12-3 or TRBV12-4 with TRBJ1-5; D not certain. Trimming stripped 2 bases from V and 5 bases from J, with 13 bases between. This CDR3 comprises 15 residues. The CDR3 DNA sequence: TGTGCCAGCAGTTTAAGCTCAACCCGGGATCAGCCCCAGCATTTT. This codes for CASSLSSTRDQPQHF.

As regards this clonotype: A far larger clone is a single base away, which makes a read error likely. This chain links TRBV7-2 with TRBJ2-5; 8 bases map to TRBD2. The J call is in doubt because the DNA end fits TRBJ2-1 better. The CDR3 is 16 residues long. Per germline, CDR1 SGHTA and CDR2 FQGNSA. CDR3 in DNA: TGTGCCAGCATCTTAGTTTCGGGAGGGGTTGGCAATGAGCAGTTCTTC. Translation: CASILVSGGVGNEQFF.

This chain links TRBV7-8 with TRBJ1-1; D is undetermined. The V gene lost 1 base and the J gene lost 2 bases, with 5 bases spanning the gap. CDR3 length equals 13 residues. CDR1 and CDR2 (germline): SGHVS, FQNEAQ. The CDR3 DNA reads as TGTGCCAGCAGCTTAGTTGTTAACACTGAAGCTTTCTTT. Translated: CASSLVVNTEAFF.

Of note for this clonotype: Given a far larger clone just one base away, this is likely a sequencing read error. J is TRBJ2-3 and V is TRBV6-5, with 8 bases matching TRBD2. This CDR3 comprises 13 residues. Germline V CDR1 and CDR2: MNHEY, SVGAGI. DNA of the CDR3: TGTTCCAGCCGGGGGGGAGTTGGGAATACGCAGTATTTT. Amino acid sequence: CSSRGGVGNTQYF.

This clonotype is medium-sized (0.01 to 0.1%). This chain links TRBV20-1 with TRBJ2-7; D not certain. V lost 3 bases and J lost 4, with 16 bases in between. The CDR3 is 14 residues long. The germline V gene encodes CDR1 DFQATT and CDR2 SNEGSKA (reference sequence). DNA for the CDR3: TGCAGTGCTAGGTCGTATGGGAAAGGGTACGAGCAGTACTTC. Amino acids: CSARSYGKGYEQYF.